Each of the 4 T cell receptor beta chains below was sequenced from the same sample in a study of blood T cell repertoires in COVID-19. Sequencing used immunoSEQ multiplex PCR; TCRdb keeps in-frame clones, though not all of them. The repertoire holds 150,000 to 200,000 clones, with about 86% as singletons. The sequenced sample consisted of peripheral blood. These receptors originate from a human donor with acute or convalescent COVID-19. The donor label of this sample is uncertain.

This clone was seen only a few times. The chain couples TRBV10-1 to TRBJ2-1, with D possibly TRBD2 on 6 matching bases. The length of the CDR3 is 15 residues. CDR1 is WNHNN, CDR2 SYGVQD, per germline (reference sequence). The ends were cut back, 0 bases at V and 8 bases at J, with 14 bases in the middle. As DNA, the CDR3 is TGCGCCAGCAGTGAGTCGCGGGCCGGGAGACATGAGCAGTTCTTC. Its translation is CASSESRAGRHEQFF.

This chain uses TRBV19 with TRBJ2-3; 7 nucleotides align to TRBD2. V dropped 5 bases and J dropped 4; count of bases not matched to a gene: 9. This CDR3 spans 15 amino acids. Germline-derived CDR1 and CDR2 are LNHDA and SQIVND (reference sequence). CDR3 in amino acids: CASSPAREVADTQYF. Here the CDR3 DNA reads TGTGCCAGTAGTCCGGCTCGGGAGGTTGCAGATACGCAGTATTTT.

The V and J genes are TRBV6-5 and TRBJ2-2, with D possibly being TRBD1 (5 bases). Trimming cost V 11 bases and J 5 bases, with 15 bases left between them. The CDR3 totals 13 residues. Looked up from germline, CDR1 is MNHEY and CDR2 is SVGAGI. This chain's CDR3 is CAGNQGRTGELFF. The CDR3 DNA reads as TGTGCCGGCAATCAGGGTAGGACCGGGGAGCTGTTTTTT.

This rearrangement joins TRBV18 to TRBJ2-3; TRBD1 matches at 7 bases. Trimming at V came to 3 bases and at J to 4 bases, leaving 7 bases not matched to a gene. The CDR3 is made up of 15 amino acids. CDR1 and CDR2 from the germline V gene are KGHSH and LQKENI. CDR3 amino acids: CASSPRGTEADTQYF. DNA for the CDR3: TGTGCCAGCTCACCCAGGGGGACCGAGGCAGATACGCAGTATTTT.